The 26 T cell receptor beta chains below all came from one sample that was sequenced in a study of T cells and Merkel cell carcinoma outcomes. The repertoire was sequenced with immunoSEQ multiplex PCR; TCRdb's copy has only in-frame clones and lacks some. The data hold fewer than 2,500 clones, with roughly 80% observed a single time. Specimen: tumor tissue from Merkel cell carcinoma. These receptors came from a human donor with Merkel cell carcinoma.

This clone has just a few counts. The chain is built from TRBV14 and TRBJ2-3, with D possibly being TRBD2 (6 bases). V lost 0 bases and J lost 9, with 25 bases in between. Germline V lookup: CDR1 SGHDN, CDR2 FVKESK. The CDR3 covers 18 residues. CDR3 sequence: CASSQDYGTATSGYTQYF. In DNA form, the CDR3 reads TGTGCCAGCAGCCAAGATTACGGGACTGCAACGAGTGGTTACACGCAGTATTTT. Full variable domain (outside the CDR3, taken from reference TRBV14 and TRBJ2-3): EAGVTQFPSHSVIEKGQTVTLRCDPISGHDNLYWYRRVMGKEIKFLLHFVKESKQDESGMPNNRFLAERTGGTYSTLKVQPAELEDSGVYFCASSQDYGTATSGYTQYFGPGTRLTVL.

The J gene is TRBJ2-3, the V gene TRBV5-1, with 8 bases aligning to TRBD1. The CDR3 has 15 amino acids. From germline, CDR1 is SGHRS and CDR2 YFSETQ. V was pared by 4 bases and J by 2 bases, with 6 bases of the junction left unmatched. CDR3: CASSPRDRNTDTQYF. CDR3 DNA: TGCGCCAGCAGCCCCCGGGACAGGAACACAGATACGCAGTATTTT.

The J gene is TRBJ2-7, the V gene TRBV27; D gene uncertain. This CDR3 contains 16 residues. The germline V and J ends were trimmed by 3 bases and 6 bases, with 21 bases remaining between them. CDR1 and CDR2 from the germline V gene are MNHEY and SMNVEV (reference sequence). DNA of the CDR3: TGTGCCAGCAGTTTTAACAGATTTGGGGATTTTGGCGAGCAGTACTTC. Residues: CASSFNRFGDFGEQYF.

Note on this clone: The junction shows a germline mismatch at one end, possibly a read error. V usage is TRBV5-1 and J usage is TRBJ1-1; D unresolved. CDR3 length: 15 residues. Germline V gene sequence: CDR1 SGHRS, CDR2 YFSETQ. The CDR3 DNA follows: TGCGCCAGCAGCATTGGGATAGGGTGGAACACTGAAGCTTTTTTT. Residues: CASSIGIGWNTEAFF.

This clone was counted between two and nine times. This chain connects TRBV4-1 to TRBJ2-3, with D unresolved. The CDR3 extends over 17 amino acids. V was shortened by 0 bases and J by 1 base, with 14 bases between the two germline ends. Germline V gene lookup returns CDR1 MGHRA and CDR2 YSYEKL. The CDR3 protein is CASSQDSLGSGTDTQYF. The CDR3 DNA reads as TGCGCCAGCAGCCAAGATTCGTTGGGGTCCGGCACAGATACGCAGTATTTT.

The rearrangement links TRBV10-3 to TRBJ1-6, with D unclear. Germline CDR1 and CDR2: ENHRY and SYGVKD. V gave up 0 bases and J gave up 10 bases, with 10 bases separating them. The CDR3 length is 14 residues. CDR3: CAISESRYRSPLHF. CDR3 nucleotides: TGTGCCATCAGTGAGTCGCGGTATAGGTCACCCCTCCACTTT.

This chain connects TRBV11-3 to TRBJ2-3, with D possibly TRBD2 on 5 matching bases. CDR1 SGHNT and CDR2 YENEEA come from the germline V gene. There are 13 residues in the CDR3. The V end lost 5 bases, the J end lost 6 bases, and 12 bases lay between the germline ends. The chain's CDR3 is CASSLFTGDTQYF. Written as DNA, the CDR3 is TGTGCCAGCAGCCTCTTCACGGGGGATACGCAGTATTTT.

V usage is TRBV4-2 and J usage is TRBJ1-4, with TRBD1 matching over 7 bases. After removal of 4 bases from V and 3 bases from J, the junction contained 2 bases not matched to a gene. The CDR3 is made up of 14 amino acids. Germline V gives CDR1 LGHNA, CDR2 YNFKEQ. This chain's CDR3 is CASSPGTANEKLFF. CDR3 nucleotides: TGTGCCAGCAGCCCAGGGACAGCTAATGAAAAACTGTTTTTT.

The V call is TRBV5-6, the J call TRBJ2-7; D call uncertain. Germline CDR1 and CDR2: SGHDT and YYEEEE. The CDR3 totals 16 residues. Trimming removed 0 bases at V and 6 bases at J, with 19 bases between. The CDR3 DNA reads as TGTGCCAGCAGCTTGGTTTGGGTTCAGCCTTTTGGCGAGCAGTACTTC. It specifies CASSLVWVQPFGEQYF.

The rearrangement joins TRBV5-1 to TRBJ2-2; tentatively, D is TRBD2 (7 bases). The CDR3 consists of 15 residues. Germline V gene lookup returns CDR1 SGHRS and CDR2 YFSETQ. Trimming pared 0 bases from V and 4 bases from J, leaving 10 bases between. This CDR3 is CASSLGGGATGELFF. CDR3 bases: TGCGCCAGCAGCTTGGGCGGGGGCGCCACCGGGGAGCTGTTTTTT.

This clone was counted a single time. The gene calls are TRBV9 and TRBJ2-3, with 8 nucleotides matching TRBD2. J gave up 1 base and V 0 bases, and 10 bases lay outside the gene matches. The V gene's germline CDR1 is SGDLS and CDR2 YYNGEE. The CDR3 contains 18 residues. The CDR3 nucleotides read TGTGCCAGCAGCGTAGGAAATAGCGGGGTAAGGGGCACAGATACGCAGTATTTT. Encoded protein: CASSVGNSGVRGTDTQYF.

By sample fraction, this clone is large. This rearrangement joins TRBV5-1 to TRBJ2-2, with TRBD1 identical over 7 bases. The CDR3 spans 15 residues. Germline V lookup: CDR1 SGHRS, CDR2 YFSETQ. V shed 4 bases, J shed 0 bases, and the junction held 3 bases outside the gene matches. CDR3 coding DNA: TGCGCCAGCAGCACAGGGGACCCGAACACCGGGGAGCTGTTTTTT. The encoded protein is CASSTGDPNTGELFF.

The gene calls are TRBV4-3 and TRBJ1-1; D is ambiguous. Germline CDR1 reads LGHNA; CDR2 reads YSLEER. Trimming took 1 base from V and 4 from J, leaving 7 bases between them. CDR3 length equals 13 residues. CDR3 in DNA: TGCGCCAGCAGCCAAGTCCTCGGCACTGAAGCTTTCTTT. This gives the protein CASSQVLGTEAFF.

The chain carries TRBV13 and TRBJ2-7, with a possible D match to TRBD2 (5 bases). The germline V gene encodes CDR1 PRHDT and CDR2 FYEKMQ (reference sequence). V was shortened by 5 bases and J by 3 bases, with 17 bases between the two germline ends. The CDR3 is 15 amino acids. This chain's CDR3 is CASSLRGGPDYEQYF. In DNA form, the CDR3 reads TGTGCCAGCAGCCTACGAGGAGGACCCGACTACGAGCAGTACTTC.

The genes are TRBV18 and TRBJ2-7; 7 positions agree with TRBD1. The CDR3 is 14 amino acids. Germline V gives CDR1 KGHSH, CDR2 LQKENI. With 1 base clipped from V and 0 bases from J, the junction kept 0 bases outside the gene matches. Written as DNA, the CDR3 is TGTGCCAGCTCACCACGGGACAGCTCCTACGAGCAGTACTTC. Its translation: CASSPRDSSYEQYF.

This clone has more than one count but fewer than ten. The V call is TRBV9, the J call TRBJ2-1; D may be TRBD1 or TRBD2 (5 bases each). Germline V gene sequence: CDR1 SGDLS, CDR2 YYNGEE. V was shortened by 3 bases and J by 4 bases, with 17 bases between the two germline ends. The CDR3 is made up of 16 amino acids. In DNA, the CDR3 is TGTGCCAGCAGCGCCACTGGGACCAGACGGTACAATGAGCAGTTCTTC. It encodes CASSATGTRRYNEQFF.

The V call is TRBV9, the J call TRBJ2-7; 9 bases are shared with TRBD1. The germline gives CDR1 SGDLS, CDR2 YYNGEE. There are 14 residues in the CDR3. The trim removed 4 bases at V and 7 bases at J, leaving 9 bases unmatched. In DNA form, the CDR3 reads TGTGCCAGCAGCTGGGGACAGGGCTCTGGAGAGCAGTACTTC. Residues: CASSWGQGSGEQYF.

This clone was found a few times. This rearrangement joins TRBV7-9 to TRBJ2-7; 11 bases align to TRBD2. The CDR3 loop spans 16 amino acids. Unmatched junction bases numbered 10, after V lost 5 bases and J lost 4 bases. Germline lookup yields CDR1 SEHNR and CDR2 FQNEAQ (reference sequence). The CDR3 reads CASSPAPGLADYEQYF. CDR3 DNA: TGTGCCAGCAGCCCGGCCCCGGGACTAGCGGATTACGAGCAGTACTTC. Supplemented by reference TRBV7-9 and TRBJ2-7, the full variable domain reads DTGVSQNPRHKITKRGQNVTFRCDPISEHNRLYWYRQTLGQGPEFLTYFQNEAQLEKSRLLSDRFSAERPKGSFSTLEIQRTEQGDSAMYLCASSPAPGLADYEQYFGPGTRLTVT.

CDR3 amino acids: CAISESERGFRWYEQYF. DNA of the CDR3: TGTGCCATCAGTGAGTCGGAGCGCGGTTTCCGTTGGTACGAGCAGTACTTC. The genes are TRBV10-3 and TRBJ2-7; D remains unclear. V was clipped by 0 bases and J by 4 bases, with 19 bases between them. CDR3 size: 17 residues. Germline V gene sequence: CDR1 ENHRY, CDR2 SYGVKD.

The CDR3 loop reads CSVGDLYGYTF. The CDR3 DNA reads TGCAGCGTTGGGGACCTCTATGGCTACACCTTC. V usage is TRBV29-1 and J usage is TRBJ1-2; tentatively, D is TRBD1 (5 bases). The ends were cut back, 4 bases at V and 4 bases at J, with 7 bases in the middle. Germline assignment: CDR1 SQVTM and CDR2 ANQGSEA. The CDR3 spans 11 residues.

This chain uses TRBV10-2 with TRBJ1-1; D gene uncertain. Trimming pared 7 bases from V and 2 bases from J, leaving 8 bases between. Looked up from germline, CDR1 is WSHSY and CDR2 is SAAADI. CDR3 length: 12 amino acids. CDR3: CASTETNTEAFF. In DNA, the CDR3 is TGCGCCAGCACCGAAACAAACACTGAAGCTTTCTTT.

The J gene is TRBJ2-1, the V gene TRBV5-6; the match to TRBD2 covers 8 bases. The CDR3 runs 15 residues. The junction had 5 bases not matched to a gene; V was cut back by 4 bases and J by 2 bases. Germline V gene sequence: CDR1 SGHDT, CDR2 YYEEEE. The CDR3 sequence is CASSPLGLAYNEQFF. The CDR3 DNA sequence: TGTGCCAGCAGCCCACTGGGACTAGCCTACAATGAGCAGTTCTTC.

This rearrangement joins TRBV27 to TRBJ2-3, with 12 bases matching TRBD2. Trimming cost V 6 bases and J 6 bases; bases outside gene matches: 19. Germline CDR1 is MNHEY and CDR2 is SMNVEV (reference sequence). The CDR3 is made up of 19 amino acids. CDR3 sequence reads: CASSRTIQSSGGARDTQYF. The CDR3 nucleotides read TGTGCCAGCAGCCGCACCATCCAATCTAGCGGGGGGGCCCGTGATACGCAGTATTTT.

The chain uses TRBV7-6 and TRBJ2-1; D possibly corresponds to TRBD2 (5 bases). The CDR3 loop spans 17 amino acids. V was pared by 3 bases and J by 4 bases, with 19 bases between. Germline-derived CDR1 and CDR2 are SGHVS and FNYEAQ. The CDR3 bases are TGTGCCAGCAGCTTTCGTGTTCGGGGATCGCTATACAATGAGCAGTTCTTC. Amino acids: CASSFRVRGSLYNEQFF.

This chain joins TRBV9 and TRBJ1-1; TRBD1 is a possible D gene (5 bases). V was shortened by 0 bases and J by 1 base, with 7 bases between the two germline ends. CDR1 is SGDLS and CDR2 is YYNGEE in the germline V gene. CDR3 length equals 14 residues. The CDR3 sequence: CASSVVGGNTEAFF. In nucleotides, the CDR3 is TGTGCCAGCAGCGTAGTGGGGGGGAACACTGAAGCTTTCTTT.

The chain uses TRBV7-9 and TRBJ1-2, with no clear D. V lost 0 bases, J lost 8 bases, and 16 bases lay in between. Looked up from germline, CDR1 is SEHNR and CDR2 is FQNEAQ (reference sequence). CDR3 length: 15 amino acids. This chain's CDR3 is CASSLANKDLGGYTF. As DNA, the CDR3 is TGTGCCAGCAGCTTAGCGAACAAGGATTTGGGCGGCTACACCTTC. The variable domain in full, completed from reference TRBV7-9 and TRBJ1-2, reads DTGVSQNPRHKITKRGQNVTFRCDPISEHNRLYWYRQTLGQGPEFLTYFQNEAQLEKSRLLSDRFSAERPKGSFSTLEIQRTEQGDSAMYLCASSLANKDLGGYTFGSGTRLTVV.